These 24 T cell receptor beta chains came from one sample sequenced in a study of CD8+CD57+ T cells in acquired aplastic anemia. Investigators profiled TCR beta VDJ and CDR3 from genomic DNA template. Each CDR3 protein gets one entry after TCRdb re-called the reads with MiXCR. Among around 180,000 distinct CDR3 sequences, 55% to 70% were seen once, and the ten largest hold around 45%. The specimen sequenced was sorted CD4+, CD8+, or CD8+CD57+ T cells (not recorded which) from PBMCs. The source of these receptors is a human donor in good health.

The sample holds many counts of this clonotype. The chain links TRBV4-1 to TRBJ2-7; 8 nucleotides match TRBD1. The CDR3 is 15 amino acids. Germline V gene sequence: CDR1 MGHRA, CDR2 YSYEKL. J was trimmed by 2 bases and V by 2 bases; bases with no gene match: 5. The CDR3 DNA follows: TGCGCCAGCAGCCAATCTGGGACAGGAGCCTACGAGCAGTACTTC. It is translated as CASSQSGTGAYEQYF.

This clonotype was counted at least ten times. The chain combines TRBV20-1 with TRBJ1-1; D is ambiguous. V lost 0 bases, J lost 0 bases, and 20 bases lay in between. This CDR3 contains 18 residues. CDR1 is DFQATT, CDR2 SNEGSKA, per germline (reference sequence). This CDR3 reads CSARDTVQVGFMNTEAFF. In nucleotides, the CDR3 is TGCAGTGCTAGAGATACAGTCCAGGTGGGGTTCATGAACACTGAAGCTTTCTTT.

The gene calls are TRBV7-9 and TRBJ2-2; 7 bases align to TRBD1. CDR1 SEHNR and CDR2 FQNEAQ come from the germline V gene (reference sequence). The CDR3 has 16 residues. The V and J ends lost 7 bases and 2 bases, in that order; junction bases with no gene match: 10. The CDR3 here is CASMSGTAFNTGELFF. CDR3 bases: TGTGCCAGCATGTCCGGGACAGCGTTCAACACCGGGGAGCTGTTTTTT.

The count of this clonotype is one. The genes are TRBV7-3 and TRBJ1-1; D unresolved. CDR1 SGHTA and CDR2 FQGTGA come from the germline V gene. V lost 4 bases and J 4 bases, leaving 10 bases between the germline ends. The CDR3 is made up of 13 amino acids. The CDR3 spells CASSSNILTEAFF. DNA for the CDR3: TGTGCCAGCAGCTCCAACATACTCACTGAAGCTTTCTTT.

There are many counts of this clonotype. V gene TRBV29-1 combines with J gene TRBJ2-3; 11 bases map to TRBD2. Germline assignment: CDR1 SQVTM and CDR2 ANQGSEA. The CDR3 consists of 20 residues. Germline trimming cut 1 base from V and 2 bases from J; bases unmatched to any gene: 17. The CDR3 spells CSVEVDGTSGVRGPTDTQYF. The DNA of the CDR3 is TGCAGCGTTGAAGTTGACGGGACTAGCGGCGTGAGGGGGCCCACAGATACGCAGTATTTT.

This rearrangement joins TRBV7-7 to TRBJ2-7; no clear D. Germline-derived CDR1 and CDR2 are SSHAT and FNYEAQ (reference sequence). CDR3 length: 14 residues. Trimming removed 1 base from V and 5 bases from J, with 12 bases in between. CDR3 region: CASSLGDSPHEQYF. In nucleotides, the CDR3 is TGTGCCAGCAGCTTAGGAGATAGTCCCCACGAGCAGTACTTC.

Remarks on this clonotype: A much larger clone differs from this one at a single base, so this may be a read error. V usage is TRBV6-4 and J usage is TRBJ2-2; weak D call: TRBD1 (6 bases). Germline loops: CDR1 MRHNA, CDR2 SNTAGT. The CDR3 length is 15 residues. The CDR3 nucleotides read TGTGCCGGCAGTGACCCACAGGGGAACACCGGGGAGCTGTTTTTT. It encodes CAGSDPQGNTGELFF.

The CDR3 DNA is TGTGCCAGTAGTAGCCGGGAATATACTGAGCAGTTCTTC. Amino acid sequence: CASSSREYTEQFF. V and J are TRBV19 and TRBJ2-1, with a possible D match to TRBD2 (5 bases). The CDR3 is 13 residues long. With 4 bases removed from V and 9 bases from J, the gap between germline ends came to 13 bases. From germline, CDR1 is LNHDA and CDR2 SQIVND (reference sequence).

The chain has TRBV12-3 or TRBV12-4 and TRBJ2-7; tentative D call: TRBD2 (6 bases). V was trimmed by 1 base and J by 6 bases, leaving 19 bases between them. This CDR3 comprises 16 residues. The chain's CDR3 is CASSLGGGQSKGEQYF. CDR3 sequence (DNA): TGTGCCAGCAGTTTAGGAGGAGGGCAGTCGAAGGGCGAGCAGTACTTC.

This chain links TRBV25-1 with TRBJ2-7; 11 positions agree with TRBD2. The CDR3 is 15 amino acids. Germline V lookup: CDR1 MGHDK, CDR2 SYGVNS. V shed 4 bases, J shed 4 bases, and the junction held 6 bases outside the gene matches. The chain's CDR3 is CASSGLTSGTYEQYF. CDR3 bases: TGTGCCAGCAGTGGATTGACTAGCGGGACATACGAGCAGTACTTC.

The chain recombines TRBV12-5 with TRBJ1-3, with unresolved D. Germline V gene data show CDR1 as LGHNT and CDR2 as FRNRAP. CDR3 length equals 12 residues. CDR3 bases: TGTGCCAGCAGTTACGCTGGAAACACCATATATTTT. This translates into CASSYAGNTIYF.

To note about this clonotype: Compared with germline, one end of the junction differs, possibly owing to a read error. The CDR3 coding sequence is TGTGCCACCAGTGATCTACTAGCGGGAGAGGGGACCCAGTGCTTC. Translated, it gives CATSDLLAGEGTQCF. This sequence joins TRBV24-1 and TRBJ2-5; 11 nucleotides align to TRBD2. This CDR3 has 15 residues. In germline, CDR1 is KGHDR, CDR2 SFDVKD.

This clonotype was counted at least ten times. CDR3 DNA sequence: TGTGCCAGCAGTTACTCTGGACTAGCGGTGATACAAGAGACCCAGTACTTC. Translated, it gives CASSYSGLAVIQETQYF. The chain combines TRBV6-2 or TRBV6-3 with TRBJ2-5; 10 bases are a match to TRBD2. The CDR3 length is 17 residues. V was clipped by 0 bases and J by 2 bases; unmatched bases: 6. Germline V lookup: CDR1 MNHEY, CDR2 SVGEGT.

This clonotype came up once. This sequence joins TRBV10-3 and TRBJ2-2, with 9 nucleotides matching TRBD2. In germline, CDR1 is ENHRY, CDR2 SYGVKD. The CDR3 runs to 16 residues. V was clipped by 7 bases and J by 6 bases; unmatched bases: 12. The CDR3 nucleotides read TGTGCCATCACGAAGACGGGACTAGCAGGCGCCGGGGAGCTGTTTTTT. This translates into CAITKTGLAGAGELFF.

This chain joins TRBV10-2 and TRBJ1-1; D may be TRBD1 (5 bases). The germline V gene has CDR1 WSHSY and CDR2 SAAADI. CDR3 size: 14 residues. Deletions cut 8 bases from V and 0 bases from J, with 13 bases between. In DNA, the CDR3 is TGCGCCAGCGGGCAGGGATCCATGAACACTGAAGCTTTCTTT. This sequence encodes CASGQGSMNTEAFF.

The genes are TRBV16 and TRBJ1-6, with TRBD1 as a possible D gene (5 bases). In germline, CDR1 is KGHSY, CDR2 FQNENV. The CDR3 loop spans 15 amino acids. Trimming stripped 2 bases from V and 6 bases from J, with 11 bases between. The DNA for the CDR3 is TGTGCCAGCAGCCAAGCGTTGGGGGGTAATTCACCCCTCCACTTT. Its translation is CASSQALGGNSPLHF. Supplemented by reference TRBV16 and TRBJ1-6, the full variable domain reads GEEVAQTPKHLVRGEGQKAKLYCAPIKGHSYVFWYQQVLKNEFKFLISFQNENVFDETGMPKERFSAKCLPNSPCSLEIQATKLEDSAVYFCASSQALGGNSPLHFGNGTRLTVT.

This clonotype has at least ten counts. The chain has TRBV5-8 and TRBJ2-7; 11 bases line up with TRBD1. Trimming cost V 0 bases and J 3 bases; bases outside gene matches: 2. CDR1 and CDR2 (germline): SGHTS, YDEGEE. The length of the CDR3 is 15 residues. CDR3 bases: TGTGCCAGCAGCTTGGGTGGGACAGGGGGCTACGAGCAGTACTTC. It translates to CASSLGGTGGYEQYF.

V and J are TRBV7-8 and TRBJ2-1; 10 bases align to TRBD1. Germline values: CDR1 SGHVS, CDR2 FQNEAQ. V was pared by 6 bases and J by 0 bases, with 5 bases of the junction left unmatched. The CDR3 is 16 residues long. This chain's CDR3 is CASSRTGGDSYNEQFF. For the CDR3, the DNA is TGTGCCAGCAGTAGGACAGGGGGTGACTCCTACAATGAGCAGTTCTTC.

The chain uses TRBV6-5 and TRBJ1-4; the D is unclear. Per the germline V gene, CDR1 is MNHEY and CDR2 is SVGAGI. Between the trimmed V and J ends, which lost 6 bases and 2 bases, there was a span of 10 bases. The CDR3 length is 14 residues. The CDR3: CASRGYVTNEKLFF. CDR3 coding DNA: TGTGCCAGCAGGGGGTACGTGACTAATGAAAAACTGTTTTTT.

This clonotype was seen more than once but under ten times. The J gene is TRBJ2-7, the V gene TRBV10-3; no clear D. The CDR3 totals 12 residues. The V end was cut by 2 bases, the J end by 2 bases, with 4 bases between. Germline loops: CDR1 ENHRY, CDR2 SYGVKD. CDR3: CAISEMAYEQYF. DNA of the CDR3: TGTGCCATCAGTGAGATGGCCTACGAGCAGTACTTC.

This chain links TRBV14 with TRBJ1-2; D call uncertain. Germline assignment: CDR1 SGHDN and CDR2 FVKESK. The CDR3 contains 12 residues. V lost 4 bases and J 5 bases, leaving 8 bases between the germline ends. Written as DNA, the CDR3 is TGTGCCAGCAGCCGGACGGAGTATGGCTACACCTTC. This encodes CASSRTEYGYTF.

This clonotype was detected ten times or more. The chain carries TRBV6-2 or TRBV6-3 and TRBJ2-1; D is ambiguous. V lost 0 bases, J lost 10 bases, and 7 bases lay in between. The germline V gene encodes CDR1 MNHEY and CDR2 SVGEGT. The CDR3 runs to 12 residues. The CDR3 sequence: CASSYSWREQFF. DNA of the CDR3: TGTGCCAGCAGTTACTCGTGGCGGGAGCAGTTCTTC.

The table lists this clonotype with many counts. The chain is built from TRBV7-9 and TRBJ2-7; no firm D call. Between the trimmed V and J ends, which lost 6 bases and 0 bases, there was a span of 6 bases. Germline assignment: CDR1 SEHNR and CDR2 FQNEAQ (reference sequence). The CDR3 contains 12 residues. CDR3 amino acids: CASRAGSYEQYF. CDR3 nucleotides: TGTGCCAGCAGGGCAGGCTCCTACGAGCAGTACTTC.

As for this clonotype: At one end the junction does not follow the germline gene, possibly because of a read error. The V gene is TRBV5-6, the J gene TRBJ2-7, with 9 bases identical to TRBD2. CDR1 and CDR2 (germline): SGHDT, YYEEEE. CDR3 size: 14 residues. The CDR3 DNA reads TGCGCCAGCAGGGTGACTAGCGGTTCCTACGAGCAGTACTTC. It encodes CASRVTSGSYEQYF.